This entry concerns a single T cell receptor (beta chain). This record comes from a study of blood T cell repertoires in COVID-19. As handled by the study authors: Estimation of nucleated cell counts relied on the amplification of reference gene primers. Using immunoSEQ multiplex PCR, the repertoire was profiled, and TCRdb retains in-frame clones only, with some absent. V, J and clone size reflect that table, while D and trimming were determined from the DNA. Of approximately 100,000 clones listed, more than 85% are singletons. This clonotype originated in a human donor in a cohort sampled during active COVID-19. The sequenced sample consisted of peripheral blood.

The CDR3 spells CASSIDGVGSPLHF. The CDR3 DNA follows: TGTGCCAGTAGTATAGACGGAGTTGGTTCACCCCTCCACTTT. This chain connects TRBV19 to TRBJ1-6; no firm D call. Trimming stripped 0 bases from V and 9 bases from J, with 9 bases between. The CDR3 runs 14 residues. Per the germline V gene, CDR1 is LNHDA and CDR2 is SQIVND (reference sequence).